These 8 T cell receptor beta chains were all obtained from the same sample, sequenced in a study of metastatic and nonmetastatic thyroid tumors. Not a single patient had been given any form of treatment at any point before undergoing thyroid surgery. TCRdb reprocessed the PCR reads using MiXCR. The sample has almost 15,000 clones, 25% to 35% seen once. Sequencing was carried out using tumor tissue. The receptor source for this set is a male donor with papillary thyroid cancer or a benign thyroid nodule (not recorded which). Some clones in this sample may be carry-over from other donors' samples.

This clone was detected once. One end of the junction is discordant with germline, which a read error may explain. DNA for the CDR3: TGTGCCAGCAGTGGTGCAGCAGGGAGACGGAACACCGTGGAGCTGTTTTTT. It yields the protein CASSGAAGRRNTVELFF. This sequence joins TRBV2 and TRBJ2-2; D tentatively reads TRBD1 or TRBD2 (5 bases each). CDR1 is SNHLY and CDR2 is FYNNEI in the germline V gene. The CDR3 is 17 residues long.

This clone was detected a few times. The chain employs TRBV5-1 and TRBJ2-7; D is uncertain. Germline-derived CDR1 and CDR2 are SGHRS and YFSETQ. V was shortened by 3 bases and J by 6 bases, with 13 bases between the two germline ends. The CDR3 covers 13 residues. CDR3 residues: CASSSPPVREQYF. CDR3 in DNA: TGCGCCAGCAGCTCCCCCCCCGTTCGCGAGCAGTACTTC.

This clone was recorded at least ten times. The gene calls are TRBV20-1 and TRBJ2-3; 7 nucleotides align to TRBD2. The CDR3 runs 16 residues. Germline lookup yields CDR1 DFQATT and CDR2 SNEGSKA (reference sequence). The trim removed 6 bases at V and 0 bases at J, leaving 12 bases unmatched. CDR3 bases: TGCAGTGCCTCGACTACGGCTAGCGGTAGCACAGATACGCAGTATTTT. Its protein is CSASTTASGSTDTQYF.

This clone is medium-sized in the sample. This rearrangement joins TRBV28 to TRBJ1-5; TRBD1 agrees at 11 bases. CDR1 and CDR2 from the germline V gene are MDHEN and SYDVKM. Trimming at V came to 1 base and at J to 1 base, leaving 6 bases not matched to a gene. The CDR3 contains 18 residues. Written as DNA, the CDR3 is TGTGCCAGCAGTTTATTCGGACAGGGGGCGAGAAGCAATCAGCCCCAGCATTTT. The encoded protein is CASSLFGQGARSNQPQHF.

This chain links TRBV6-4 with TRBJ2-3; a possible D gene is TRBD2 (6 bases). The CDR3 spans 17 residues. The germline CDR1 and CDR2 sequences are MRHNA and SNTAGT. The V end was cut by 0 bases, the J end by 0 bases, with 13 bases between. The CDR3 DNA sequence: TGTGCCAGCAGTGACTCGAGTATGGGAGGAAGCACAGATACGCAGTATTTT. Protein: CASSDSSMGGSTDTQYF.

In its sample, this clone is medium-sized (0.01 to 0.1%). The V and J genes are TRBV6-1 and TRBJ1-2; no clear D gene. Germline V gene data show CDR1 as MNHNS and CDR2 as SASEGT. This CDR3 has 13 residues. V dropped 6 bases and J dropped 3 bases, with 11 bases sitting between them. Written as DNA, the CDR3 is TGTGCCAGCAGGGATGGGCCATACTATGGCTACACCTTC. As protein: CASRDGPYYGYTF.

This clone appeared many times. The chain combines TRBV19 with TRBJ1-1, with no clear D. Germline V CDR1 and CDR2: LNHDA, SQIVND (reference sequence). Trimming removed 1 base from V and 2 bases from J, with 5 bases in between. CDR3 length equals 13 residues. The CDR3 DNA reads as TGTGCCAGTAGTATAGTCGAAAACACTGAAGCTTTCTTT. It encodes CASSIVENTEAFF.

This clone occurred many times. The chain joins TRBV3-1 to TRBJ2-3; D unresolved. With 0 bases removed from V and 14 bases from J, the gap between germline ends came to 21 bases. Germline loops: CDR1 LGHDT, CDR2 YNNKEL (reference sequence). The CDR3 has 15 residues. The CDR3 is CASSQDLSTLRFTYF. In DNA form, the CDR3 reads TGTGCCAGCAGCCAAGATCTTTCGACACTCAGGTTCACGTATTTT.